The 25 T cell receptor beta chains reported below all come from one sample, sequenced in a study of identical twins (dated by TCRdb to about 2016). Library preparation employed 5' RACE. The instrument was an Illumina HiSeq 2000. TCRdb's own reprocessing of the public reads used fastp at Q25 and MiXCR and kept productive beta chains. Rows with a matching CDR3 protein are joined into one entry that keeps the most common DNA and genes. The sample table holds 410,000 or so distinct CDR3 sequences, of which around a sixth were seen once. About 12% of the sample is taken by the ten largest. Sequencing was performed on naive T cells sorted from blood. What the cell subset or site label conveys for this sample: cells isolated with a human naive T-cell isolation kit. These receptor sequences come from a man aged 50 or older in good health.

This clonotype was detected ten times or more. The genes are TRBV6-2 or TRBV6-3 and TRBJ1-6; D remains unclear. Per the germline V gene, CDR1 is MNHEY and CDR2 is SVGEGT. This CDR3 contains 13 residues. The germline V and J ends were trimmed by 6 bases and 0 bases, with 3 bases remaining between them. CDR3 in DNA: TGTGCCAGCAGAGGCTCCTATAATTCACCCCTCCACTTT. Translated, it gives CASRGSYNSPLHF.

This clonotype was picked up a small number of times. CDR3 sequence: CAISRAGNGANVLTF. The CDR3 bases are TGTGCCATCAGTAGGGCAGGGAACGGGGCCAACGTCCTGACTTTC. V and J are TRBV10-3 and TRBJ2-6, with TRBD1 as a possible D gene (5 bases). V shed 5 bases and J shed 4 bases, with 12 bases lying between them. This CDR3 region has 15 residues. Per germline, CDR1 ENHRY and CDR2 SYGVKD.

The chain carries TRBV6-1 and TRBJ2-2; D assignment may be TRBD1 or TRBD2 (5 bases each). The CDR3 is 15 residues long. From germline, CDR1 is MNHNS and CDR2 SASEGT. V lost 5 bases, J lost 3 bases, and 13 bases lay in between. The CDR3 is CASSHLGVDTGELFF. In nucleotides, the CDR3 is TGTGCCAGCAGTCATCTGGGGGTCGACACCGGGGAGCTGTTTTTT.

Only a few counts were recorded for this clonotype. The CDR3 loop is CASSLKPGTGNYEQYF. The CDR3 DNA is TGCGCCAGCAGCCTCAAACCTGGGACAGGGAACTACGAGCAGTACTTC. The V call is TRBV5-1, the J call TRBJ2-7; 9 bases map to TRBD1. Trimming at V came to 4 bases and at J to 3 bases, leaving 11 bases not matched to a gene. Germline V gene sequence: CDR1 SGHRS, CDR2 YFSETQ. The CDR3 sequence is 16 residues long.

The chain links TRBV27 to TRBJ1-6; D unclear. Germline V gene sequence: CDR1 MNHEY, CDR2 SMNVEV (reference sequence). Trimming took 0 bases from V and 10 from J, leaving 7 bases between them. There are 13 residues in the CDR3. CDR3 in DNA: TGTGCCAGCAGTTTATCGGGAGCATCACCCCTCCACTTT. This codes for CASSLSGASPLHF.

The chain combines TRBV27 with TRBJ2-5; 7 bases map to TRBD1. The CDR3 totals 14 residues. The germline gives CDR1 MNHEY, CDR2 SMNVEV (reference sequence). The V gene end was trimmed by 9 bases and the J gene end by 2 bases; junction bases not matched to a gene: 9. The CDR3 here is CASPIRDRQETQYF. The CDR3 nucleotides read TGTGCCAGTCCGATACGGGACAGACAAGAGACCCAGTACTTC.

This clonotype was seen at least ten times. V is TRBV7-2 and J is TRBJ2-3; 10 bases are a match to TRBD2. This CDR3 region has 16 residues. CDR1 SGHTA and CDR2 FQGNSA come from the germline V gene. The ends lost 5 bases at V and 1 base at J; junction bases unmatched: 6. The CDR3 DNA reads as TGTGCCAGCAGCCGTAGACTAGCGGGCCGCACAGATACGCAGTATTTT. Residues: CASSRRLAGRTDTQYF. Together with reference TRBV7-2 and TRBJ2-3, the CDR3 gives the full variable domain: GAGVSQSPSNKVTEKGKDVELRCDPISGHTALYWYRQSLGQGLEFLIYFQGNSAPDKSGLPSDRFSAERTGGSVSTLTIQRTQQEDSAVYLCASSRRLAGRTDTQYFGPGTRLTVL.

This clonotype occurred many times. The CDR3 DNA follows: TGCAGTGCCAGAACAGGGGATCAGCCCCAGCATTTT. This sequence encodes CSARTGDQPQHF. V is TRBV20-1 and J is TRBJ1-5, with 7 bases aligning to TRBD1. The CDR3 length is 12 residues. The junction had 4 bases not matched to a gene; V was cut back by 6 bases and J by 5 bases. From germline, CDR1 is DFQATT and CDR2 SNEGSKA (reference sequence).

In its sample, this clonotype was seen once. The chain combines TRBV2 with TRBJ2-5; TRBD2 matches at 8 bases. The V and J ends lost 3 bases and 1 base, in that order; junction bases with no gene match: 4. The CDR3 length is 15 residues. Germline V gives CDR1 SNHLY, CDR2 FYNNEI. The CDR3 sequence is CASSDIAGTQETQYF. The CDR3, as DNA: TGTGCCAGCAGTGATATAGCGGGGACCCAAGAGACCCAGTACTTC.

V usage is TRBV19 and J usage is TRBJ2-1; 12 bases match TRBD2. The germline V gene encodes CDR1 LNHDA and CDR2 SQIVND (reference sequence). J was trimmed by 4 bases and V by 0 bases; bases with no gene match: 4. The CDR3 has 17 residues. CDR3 protein: CASSIDQTSGSYNEQFF. CDR3 sequence (DNA): TGTGCCAGTAGTATAGATCAGACTAGCGGGAGTTACAATGAGCAGTTCTTC.

This chain uses TRBV11-2 with TRBJ2-3; unclear D gene. The CDR3 runs 18 residues. Germline CDR1 and CDR2: SGHAT and FQNNGV. Trimming cost V 0 bases and J 1 base, with 17 bases left between them. The CDR3 reads CASSLDGPGTSGTDTQYF. DNA for the CDR3: TGTGCCAGCAGCTTAGATGGGCCGGGTACGTCTGGCACAGATACGCAGTATTTT.

The chain has TRBV5-6 and TRBJ1-2, with unresolved D. Germline CDR1 SGHDT, CDR2 YYEEEE. The V end lost 4 bases, the J end lost 2 bases, and 15 bases lay between the germline ends. This CDR3 comprises 15 residues. Here the CDR3 DNA reads TGTGCCAGCAGCACGCAACCGGGCCCCAACTATGGCTACACCTTC. This codes for CASSTQPGPNYGYTF. The full variable domain, rest sourced from reference TRBV5-6 and TRBJ1-2, is DAGVTQSPTHLIKTRGQQVTLRCSPKSGHDTVSWYQQALGQGPQFIFQYYEEEERQRGNFPDRFSGHQFPNYSSELNVNALLLGDSALYLCASSTQPGPNYGYTFGSGTRLTVV.

This clonotype was counted ten times or more. V gene TRBV29-1 combines with J gene TRBJ2-1, with TRBD2 matching over 10 bases. V shed 2 bases and J 2 bases; nucleotides not matched to a gene: 12. Germline V gene data show CDR1 as SQVTM and CDR2 as ANQGSEA. The CDR3 extends over 18 amino acids. The chain's CDR3 is CSVESLVGLALTYNEQFF. In DNA, the CDR3 is TGCAGCGTTGAATCTCTTGTGGGACTAGCGCTTACCTACAATGAGCAGTTCTTC.

In this sample, this clonotype turned up a few times. V gene TRBV28 combines with J gene TRBJ2-1; TRBD2 matches 9 bases. Trimming removed 2 bases from V and 2 bases from J; junction bases left unmatched: 7. The CDR3 is 17 amino acids. Germline V CDR1 and CDR2: MDHEN, SYDVKM. CDR3: CASSLVLAGLPYNEQFF. In DNA form, the CDR3 reads TGTGCCAGCAGTTTAGTCCTAGCGGGGTTGCCCTACAATGAGCAGTTCTTC.

This chain uses TRBV10-3 with TRBJ2-1, with 8 bases identical to TRBD2. This CDR3 contains 13 residues. Germline values: CDR1 ENHRY, CDR2 SYGVKD. After removal of 7 bases from V and 7 bases from J, the junction contained 6 bases not matched to a gene. CDR3 amino acids: CAIKGQRENEQFF. In DNA, the CDR3 is TGTGCCATCAAAGGACAGCGGGAGAATGAGCAGTTCTTC.

This clonotype was seen repeatedly, ten times or more. The chain recombines TRBV4-3 with TRBJ1-5; a possible D gene is TRBD1 (5 bases). Germline CDR1 LGHNA, CDR2 YSLEER. The CDR3 is 16 amino acids. Trimming removed 3 bases at V and 9 bases at J, with 21 bases between. This CDR3 is CASSHEYSRVSLPQHF. DNA of the CDR3: TGCGCCAGCAGCCATGAATACTCCAGGGTTTCCTTGCCCCAGCATTTT.

The chain combines TRBV7-9 with TRBJ2-4, with 8 positions matching TRBD2. This CDR3 is built from 13 residues. Germline CDR1 reads SEHNR; CDR2 reads FQNEAQ (reference sequence). The V and J ends lost 4 bases and 7 bases, in that order; junction bases with no gene match: 3. Here the CDR3 reads CASSSRGGNIQYF. Here the CDR3 DNA reads TGTGCCAGCAGCTCCCGCGGGGGGAACATTCAGTACTTC.

This clonotype was counted at least ten times. This chain uses TRBV4-2 with TRBJ2-3; 11 bases are a match to TRBD2. V was clipped by 0 bases and J by 2 bases; unmatched bases: 4. The CDR3 sequence is 17 residues long. Germline CDR1 LGHNA, CDR2 YNFKEQ. In nucleotides, the CDR3 is TGTGCCAGCAGCCAAGAACGGACTAGCGGGTTCACAGATACGCAGTATTTT. This translates into CASSQERTSGFTDTQYF.

This clonotype was counted at least ten times. The chain uses TRBV10-1 and TRBJ2-2; no firm D call. CDR1 and CDR2 (germline): WNHNN, SYGVQD (reference sequence). The CDR3 is 14 residues long. V lost 1 base and J 1 base, leaving 4 bases between the germline ends. CDR3: CASSEFLNTGELFF. CDR3 nucleotide sequence: TGCGCCAGCAGTGAGTTTCTGAACACCGGGGAGCTGTTTTTT.

This clonotype was seen repeatedly, ten times or more. The J gene is TRBJ2-7, the V gene TRBV29-1; 9 nucleotides match TRBD1. This CDR3 is 14 amino acids long. Looked up from germline, CDR1 is SQVTM and CDR2 is ANQGSEA. The ends lost 7 bases at V and 2 bases at J; junction bases unmatched: 9. CDR3 residues: CSAAPGTGTYEQYF. CDR3 nucleotides: TGCAGCGCTGCCCCCGGGACAGGGACCTACGAGCAGTACTTC.

V and J are TRBV29-1 and TRBJ2-1; no reliable D call. The CDR3 contains 11 residues. The V end was cut by 5 bases, the J end by 7 bases, with 9 bases between. Germline V gives CDR1 SQVTM, CDR2 ANQGSEA. In DNA form, the CDR3 reads TGCAGCGTTTCTATAGTTAATGAGCAGTTCTTC. This gives the protein CSVSIVNEQFF.

The CDR3 sequence: CASRVNEKLFF. For the CDR3, the DNA is TGTGCCAGCAGAGTTAATGAAAAACTGTTTTTT. The rearrangement uses TRBV28 and TRBJ1-4, with unresolved D. The CDR3 is made up of 11 amino acids. Trimming left V 6 bases short and J 4 bases short, with 3 bases between. The germline CDR1 and CDR2 sequences are MDHEN and SYDVKM.

The table lists this clonotype with many counts. V and J are TRBV20-1 and TRBJ1-6; tentative D call: TRBD1 (6 bases). The ends were cut back, 2 bases at V and 9 bases at J, with 23 bases in the middle. The CDR3 has 17 residues. Germline-derived CDR1 and CDR2 are DFQATT and SNEGSKA (reference sequence). The CDR3 reads CSARPLGHFNGVSPLHF. For the CDR3, the DNA is TGCAGTGCTAGACCCCTGGGACACTTTAATGGGGTTTCACCCCTCCACTTT.

V is TRBV7-2 and J is TRBJ2-1; the D gene is possibly TRBD1 (6 bases). The germline V gene has CDR1 SGHTA and CDR2 FQGNSA. V lost 5 bases, J lost 4 bases, and 12 bases lay in between. This CDR3 region has 14 residues. The CDR3 is CASSPQGIYNEQFF. The DNA for the CDR3 is TGTGCCAGCAGCCCACAGGGTATATACAATGAGCAGTTCTTC.

The V and J genes are TRBV12-3 or TRBV12-4 and TRBJ1-5, with D uncertain. This CDR3 has 12 residues. V lost 6 bases to trimming and J lost 3 bases, with 6 bases between them. As DNA, the CDR3 is TGTGCCAGCAGCGAGGACAATCAGCCCCAGCATTTT. This codes for CASSEDNQPQHF.